This entry features one T cell receptor (beta chain) sequence. The antigen this receptor binds is unknown. No much larger clonotype is one base removed from it; base qualities were not supplied. The source of the sample is a study of blood T cell repertoires in COVID-19 (dated by TCRdb to between 2020 and 2021). Broadly, across the study: The collaborator samples originated in the United States, Italy and Spain and spanned the acute and convalescent phases of COVID-19. Samples came from the ongoing ImmuneRACE study (first 160 participants) plus 1,254 subjects from 6 global collaborators. The dataset comprised deeply sampled blood TCRbeta repertoires from subjects exposed to, actively infected with, or recovered from COVID-19. The repertoires were released in a freely available public database intended as a resource for research on the immune response to SARS-CoV-2. The prospective study material was composed of cDNA or gDNA derived from T cells, B-cell-depleted T cells, or PBMCs. Where available, HLA class I and class II types were taken from metadata supplied by the sample provider and were not determined by assay-based typing. A de-identified subject ID, COVID-19 status, age in years and sex were almost always included in the sample metadata.

Whole blood was collected in K2EDTA tubes by collaborating institutions according to the institutions' own protocols. For TCRbeta analysis, collaborator samples were shipped as frozen whole blood, as isolated PBMCs, or as DNA extracted from either sample type. The full study reports these points: How much clinical and demographic metadata was included differed by source and by participant, and the metadata was provided uncurated.

TCRbeta CDR3 regions were amplified from genomic DNA by means of the immunoSEQ Assay, a bias-controlled multiplex PCR. On the authors' methods: Within the assay, amplification of reference gene primers was used to estimate how many nucleated cells each sample contained. To quantify the absolute abundance of each unique TCRbeta CDR3 rearrangement, sequence reads were collapsed and filtered. For each sample, productive Simpson clonality was calculated as the square root of Simpson's diversity index over productive rearrangements. The clones in this table, taken by TCRdb from immuneACCESS, are in-frame only. Not every clone is retained; where verified, under half of the shortfall comes from an unresolved V gene, and the cause of the rest is unknown. Clonal size and the V and J genes are those of that table, whereas D and trimming came from the DNA. For this sample the table gives 150,000 to 200,000 clones, of which approximately 81% were detected only once. The ten largest clonotypes hold under 4% of the sample.

The sequencing sample was made of peripheral blood. The TCR originated in a human donor with acute or convalescent COVID-19. The donor label of this sample is uncertain.

Here the CDR3 is given as CASSLTGTGDGANVLTF. The DNA sequence is TGCGCCAGCAGCTTAACCGGGACAGGGGATGGGGCCAACGTCCTGACTTTC. The rearranged chain carries TRBV5-1 and TRBJ2-6; 10 bases in the junction line up with TRBD1. At the junction V is shortened by 2 bases and J by 3 bases; bases outside the gene matches: 5. From cysteine to phenylalanine, the CDR3 is 17 amino acids long. Kept here is only the CDR3 DNA, which spans 51 bases and is read in frame from base 1. CDR1 and CDR2, looked up from the germline V gene, are SGHRS and YFSETQ.